The 15 T cell receptor beta chains below all came from one sample that was sequenced in a study of blood T cell repertoires in COVID-19 (TCRdb year 2020). Library prep was done by the immunoSEQ multiplex PCR assay. TCRdb took this table from immuneACCESS and kept in-frame rearrangements with V and J called. Such tables lack part of the clones; where checked against another copy, unresolved V genes explain under half of the gap, and the rest is unexplained. Recorded for this sample are 55,000 to 85,000 clones; approximately 77% of them occurred a single time. Roughly 0.83% of the sample rests with the top ten. The specimen sequenced was peripheral blood. Source of these receptors: a woman between 70 and 85 years old with acute or convalescent COVID-19.

In its sample, this clone was seen a few times. J is TRBJ2-2 and V is TRBV3-1 (or the pseudogene TRBV3-2); TRBD1 agrees at 7 bases. The length of the CDR3 is 14 residues. From germline, CDR1 is LGHDT and CDR2 YNNKEL (reference sequence). V was clipped by 4 bases and J by 5 bases; unmatched bases: 4. The CDR3, as DNA: TGTGCCAGCAGCCGCCAGGGGGAGACCGGGGAGCTGTTTTTT. As protein: CASSRQGETGELFF.

A single count supports this clone. V gene TRBV28 combines with J gene TRBJ2-7; D remains unclear. This CDR3 region has 14 residues. Germline V gives CDR1 MDHEN, CDR2 SYDVKM. Deletions cut 7 bases from V and 1 base from J, with 14 bases between. The CDR3 sequence is CASKRTVSSYEQYF. The CDR3, as DNA: TGTGCCAGCAAACGAACGGTGAGTTCCTACGAGCAGTACTTC.

The V call is TRBV29-1, the J call TRBJ1-2; no clear D gene. The CDR3 has 10 residues. Trimming left V 7 bases short and J 11 bases short, with 14 bases between. CDR1 and CDR2 (germline): SQVTM, ANQGSEA. The CDR3 here is CSAGQASYTF. The CDR3 bases are TGCAGCGCCGGCCAAGCGTCGTACACCTTC. The full variable domain, completed using reference TRBV29-1 and TRBJ1-2, is SAVISQKPSRDICQRGTSLTIQCQVDSQVTMMFWYRQQPGQSLTLIATANQGSEATYESGFVIDKFPISRPNLTFSTLTVSNMSPEDSSIYLCSAGQASYTFGSGTRLTVV.

The chain has TRBV3-1 (or the pseudogene TRBV3-2) and TRBJ2-5; the match to TRBD2 covers 11 bases. After removal of 0 bases from V and 4 bases from J, the junction contained 10 bases not matched to a gene. The CDR3 is 18 amino acids. Germline CDR1 is LGHDT and CDR2 is YNNKEL (reference sequence). The CDR3: CASSQEIPGTSGSETQYF. The DNA for the CDR3 is TGTGCCAGCAGCCAAGAGATCCCCGGGACTAGCGGTTCAGAGACCCAGTACTTC.

The table lists this clone with a count of one. The chain employs TRBV15 and TRBJ1-6; D remains unclear. The CDR3 loop spans 13 amino acids. Germline loops: CDR1 LNHNV, CDR2 YYDKDF (reference sequence). V dropped 7 bases and J dropped 9 bases, with 13 bases sitting between them. The CDR3 DNA reads as TGTGCCACCACCTCGGGAGGTATTTCACCCCTCCACTTT. It is translated as CATTSGGISPLHF.

This chain uses TRBV25-1 with TRBJ1-4; TRBD1 agrees at 8 bases. V lost 5 bases, J lost 6 bases, and 5 bases stayed unmatched. The CDR3 has 14 amino acids. The germline CDR1 and CDR2 sequences are MGHDK and SYGVNS. The CDR3 spells CASSSGGMDEKLFF. The DNA of the CDR3 is TGTGCCAGCAGTTCAGGGGGCATGGATGAAAAACTGTTTTTT.

This clone has only a few counts. The rearrangement uses TRBV15 and TRBJ1-1; 7 bases align to TRBD1. Germline V gene lookup returns CDR1 LNHNV and CDR2 YYDKDF (reference sequence). The ends lost 6 bases at V and 3 bases at J; junction bases unmatched: 16. The CDR3 is 17 residues long. CDR3 sequence: CATSPDRRAGWYTEAFF. The CDR3, as DNA: TGTGCCACCAGTCCGGACAGGAGAGCTGGCTGGTACACTGAAGCTTTCTTT.

This clone was found once. The chain uses TRBV15 and TRBJ2-2; 13 bases are a match to TRBD2. The germline V gene encodes CDR1 LNHNV and CDR2 YYDKDF (reference sequence). CDR3 size: 18 residues. V was pared by 2 bases and J by 7 bases, with 10 bases of the junction left unmatched. CDR3 protein: CATSRPGGLAGPGGELFF. The CDR3 coding sequence is TGTGCCACCAGCAGACCAGGGGGACTAGCGGGGCCAGGCGGGGAGCTGTTTTTT.

V usage is TRBV7-9 and J usage is TRBJ2-3, with 8 bases lining up with TRBD2. The CDR3 runs 19 residues. The ends lost 1 base at V and 0 bases at J; junction bases unmatched: 12. In germline, CDR1 is SEHNR, CDR2 FQNEAQ (reference sequence). CDR3 in amino acids: CASSLVYGGGLPSTDTQYF. The CDR3 DNA reads TGTGCCAGCAGCTTAGTCTACGGCGGGGGGCTTCCTAGCACAGATACGCAGTATTTT.

This sequence joins TRBV28 and TRBJ2-4; 7 nucleotides align to TRBD1. The CDR3 totals 13 residues. The trim removed 6 bases at V and 6 bases at J, leaving 5 bases unmatched. Germline V gene lookup returns CDR1 MDHEN and CDR2 SYDVKM. DNA of the CDR3: TGTGCCAGCAGCCCCGGGACAGTAAACATTCAGTACTTC. Translating it yields CASSPGTVNIQYF.

The V call is TRBV13, the J call TRBJ2-1; TRBD2 matches 8 bases. Germline loops: CDR1 PRHDT, CDR2 FYEKMQ (reference sequence). This CDR3 contains 13 residues. The V gene end was trimmed by 6 bases and the J gene end by 6 bases; junction bases not matched to a gene: 4. CDR3 nucleotide sequence: TGTGCCAGCAGTCCCGGGACTAGCAATGAGCAGTTCTTC. Protein product: CASSPGTSNEQFF.

The rearrangement joins TRBV9 to TRBJ2-6; 9 bases line up with TRBD2. The CDR3 is made up of 18 amino acids. CDR1 is SGDLS and CDR2 is YYNGEE in the germline V gene. V gave up 1 base and J gave up 4 bases; unmatched junction bases: 9. The CDR3 spells CASSVNPSGVQGANVLTF. The CDR3 DNA is TGTGCCAGCAGCGTAAATCCTAGCGGGGTACAAGGGGCCAACGTCCTGACTTTC. Complete variable domain (other parts from reference TRBV9 and TRBJ2-6): DSGVTQTPKHLITATGQRVTLRCSPRSGDLSVYWYQQSLDQGLQFLIQYYNGEERAKGNILERFSAQQFPDLHSELNLSSLELGDSALYFCASSVNPSGVQGANVLTFGAGSRLTVL.

This chain joins TRBV19 and TRBJ1-1; D uncertain. Trimming pared 3 bases from V and 5 bases from J, leaving 13 bases between. CDR1 and CDR2 from the germline V gene are LNHDA and SQIVND (reference sequence). CDR3 length equals 14 residues. CDR3 amino acids: CASSIGPSGTEAFF. The CDR3 DNA reads TGTGCCAGTAGTATTGGCCCTTCGGGGACTGAAGCTTTCTTT.

CDR3 sequence reads: CASSLGAGEGTDTQYF. The CDR3 region has the DNA TGTGCCAGCAGCTTAGGAGCGGGAGAAGGTACAGATACGCAGTATTTT. The chain employs TRBV7-2 and TRBJ2-3; 8 bases line up with TRBD2. Germline trimming cut 1 base from V and 3 bases from J; bases unmatched to any gene: 6. CDR1 SGHTA and CDR2 FQGNSA come from the germline V gene. The CDR3 totals 16 residues.

V and J are TRBV9 and TRBJ2-1; TRBD2 matches at 10 bases. The junction had 12 bases not matched to a gene; V was cut back by 0 bases and J by 9 bases. Germline lookup yields CDR1 SGDLS and CDR2 YYNGEE. CDR3 size: 17 residues. In nucleotides, the CDR3 is TGTGCCAGCAGCGTAGGCCCCCTAGCGGGAGTATTAGGTGAGCAGTTCTTC. Amino acids: CASSVGPLAGVLGEQFF.